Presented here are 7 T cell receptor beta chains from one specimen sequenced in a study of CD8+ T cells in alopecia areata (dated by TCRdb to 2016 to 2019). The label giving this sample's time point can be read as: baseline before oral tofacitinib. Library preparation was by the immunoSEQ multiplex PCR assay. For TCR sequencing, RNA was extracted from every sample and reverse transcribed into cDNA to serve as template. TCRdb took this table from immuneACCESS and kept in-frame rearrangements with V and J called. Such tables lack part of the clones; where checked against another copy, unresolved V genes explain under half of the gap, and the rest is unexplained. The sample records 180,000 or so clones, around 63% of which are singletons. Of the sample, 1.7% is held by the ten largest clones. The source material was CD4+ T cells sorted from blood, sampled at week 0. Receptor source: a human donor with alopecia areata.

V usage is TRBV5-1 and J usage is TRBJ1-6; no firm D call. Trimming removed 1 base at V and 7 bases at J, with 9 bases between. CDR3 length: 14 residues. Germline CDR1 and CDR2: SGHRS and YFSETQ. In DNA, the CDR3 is TGCGCCAGCAGCTTGTCTGTGGGGAATTCACCCCTCCACTTT. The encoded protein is CASSLSVGNSPLHF.

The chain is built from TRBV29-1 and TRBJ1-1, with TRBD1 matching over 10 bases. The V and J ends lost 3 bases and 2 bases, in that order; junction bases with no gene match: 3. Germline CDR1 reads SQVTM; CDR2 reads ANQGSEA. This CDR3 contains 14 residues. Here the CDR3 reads CSVDGDRGNTEAFF. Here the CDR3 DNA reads TGCAGCGTTGACGGGGACAGGGGTAACACTGAAGCTTTCTTT.

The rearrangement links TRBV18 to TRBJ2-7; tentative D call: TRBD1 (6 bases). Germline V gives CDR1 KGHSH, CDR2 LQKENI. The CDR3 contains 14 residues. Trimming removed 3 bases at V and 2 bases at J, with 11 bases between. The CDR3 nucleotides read TGTGCCAGCTCACCGAGACAGGTCCCCTACGAGCAGTACTTC. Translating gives CASSPRQVPYEQYF. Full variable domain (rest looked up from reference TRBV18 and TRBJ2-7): NAGVMQNPRHLVRRRGQEARLRCSPMKGHSHVYWYRQLPEEGLKFMVYLQKENIIDESGMPKERFSAEFPKEGPSILRIQQVVRGDSAAYFCASSPRQVPYEQYFGPGTRLTVT.

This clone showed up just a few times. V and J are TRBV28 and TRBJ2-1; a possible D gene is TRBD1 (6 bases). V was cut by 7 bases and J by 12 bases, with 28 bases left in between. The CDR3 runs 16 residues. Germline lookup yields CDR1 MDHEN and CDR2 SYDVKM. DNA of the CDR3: TGTGCCAGCACCGAACCCGCCGGGACAAGCCTCCGGGGGCAGTTCTTC. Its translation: CASTEPAGTSLRGQFF.

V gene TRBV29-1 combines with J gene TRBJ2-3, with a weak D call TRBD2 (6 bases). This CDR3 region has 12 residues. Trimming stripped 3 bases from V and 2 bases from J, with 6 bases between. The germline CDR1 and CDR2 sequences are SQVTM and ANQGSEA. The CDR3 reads CSVEDYTDTQYF. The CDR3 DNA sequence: TGCAGCGTTGAGGACTACACAGATACGCAGTATTTT.

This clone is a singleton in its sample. CDR3 bases: TGTGCCAGCAGTGTAGGGGAAAATGAGCAGTTCTTC. It yields the protein CASSVGENEQFF. The rearrangement links TRBV2 to TRBJ2-1, with TRBD1 as a possible D gene (5 bases). The V and J ends lost 4 bases and 7 bases respectively, with 8 bases between them. The CDR3 runs to 12 residues. The V gene's germline CDR1 is SNHLY and CDR2 FYNNEI.

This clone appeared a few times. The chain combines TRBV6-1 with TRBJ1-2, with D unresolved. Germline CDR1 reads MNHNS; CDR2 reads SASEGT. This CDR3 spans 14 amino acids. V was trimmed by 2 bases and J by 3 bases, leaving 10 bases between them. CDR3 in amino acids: CASSEPNQYYGYTF. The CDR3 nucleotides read TGTGCCAGCAGTGAACCGAATCAGTACTATGGCTACACCTTC.